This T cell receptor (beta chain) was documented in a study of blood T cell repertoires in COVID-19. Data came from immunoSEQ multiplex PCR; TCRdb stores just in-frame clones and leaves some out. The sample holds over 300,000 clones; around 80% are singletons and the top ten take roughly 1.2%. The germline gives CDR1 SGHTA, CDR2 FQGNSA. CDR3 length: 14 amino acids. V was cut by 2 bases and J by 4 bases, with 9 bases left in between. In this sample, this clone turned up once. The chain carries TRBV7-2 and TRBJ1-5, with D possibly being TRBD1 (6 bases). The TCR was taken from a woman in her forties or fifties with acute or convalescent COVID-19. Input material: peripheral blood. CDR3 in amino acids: CASSLRTANQPQHF. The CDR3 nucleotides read TGTGCCAGCAGCTTACGGACAGCTAATCAGCCCCAGCATTTT. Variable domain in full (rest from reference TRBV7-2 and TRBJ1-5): GAGVSQSPSNKVTEKGKDVELRCDPISGHTALYWYRQSLGQGLEFLIYFQGNSAPDKSGLPSDRFSAERTGGSVSTLTIQRTQQEDSAVYLCASSLRTANQPQHFGDGTRLSIL.